Presented here are 10 T cell receptor beta chains from one specimen sequenced in a study of blood T cell repertoires in COVID-19. Sequenced by immunoSEQ multiplex PCR; TCRdb stores in-frame clones only, minus some. Of 60,000 to 85,000 clones listed, 80% to 90% are singletons. The specimen was peripheral blood. These receptors came from a man aged 65-85 years with acute or convalescent COVID-19.

The chain recombines TRBV30 with TRBJ1-1, with 7 bases lining up with TRBD1. Germline assignment: CDR1 GTSNPN and CDR2 SVGIG (reference sequence). The trim removed 7 bases at V and 6 bases at J, leaving 8 bases unmatched. There are 12 residues in the CDR3. CDR3 sequence (DNA): TGTGCCTTTTACCGCAGGGGGGCTGAAGCTTTCTTT. Translated: CAFYRRGAEAFF.

The rearrangement uses TRBV5-6 and TRBJ2-2, with 7 bases lining up with TRBD1. Germline CDR1 and CDR2: SGHDT and YYEEEE. Trimming took 0 bases from V and 4 from J; bases not matched to a gene: 6. The CDR3 sequence is 16 residues long. The CDR3, as DNA: TGTGCCAGCAGCTTGGGGCCGACAGGGCCCACCGGGGAGCTGTTTTTT. It specifies CASSLGPTGPTGELFF.

V is TRBV6-5 and J is TRBJ2-1; TRBD2 matches 11 bases. Losses at the gene ends were 5 bases for V and 5 bases for J; bases not matched to a gene: 2. The V gene's germline CDR1 is MNHEY and CDR2 SVGAGI. This CDR3 has 14 residues. The CDR3 DNA is TGTGCCAGCAGTACTAGCGGGAGAAACAATGAGCAGTTCTTC. Its translation: CASSTSGRNNEQFF.

The chain is built from TRBV2 and TRBJ1-4; 7 bases align to TRBD1. The germline V gene encodes CDR1 SNHLY and CDR2 FYNNEI. The ends lost 7 bases at V and 3 bases at J; junction bases unmatched: 5. The CDR3 totals 14 residues. The CDR3 is CASTPGQSNEKLFF. For the CDR3, the DNA is TGTGCCAGCACCCCGGGACAGTCTAATGAAAAACTGTTTTTT.

CDR3 DNA sequence: TGTGCCATCAGTGAGTCGTGGGCTAGCGGGAGGTCCACAGATACGCAGTATTTT. It yields the protein CAISESWASGRSTDTQYF. The J gene is TRBJ2-3, the V gene TRBV10-3, with 11 bases matching TRBD2. There are 18 residues in the CDR3. The V segment lost 0 bases and the J segment 2 bases; nucleotides outside the gene matches: 7. The germline V gene has CDR1 ENHRY and CDR2 SYGVKD.

This clone was seen a few times. The chain uses TRBV27 and TRBJ1-6, with 9 nucleotides matching TRBD1. The CDR3 length is 16 residues. Germline V CDR1 and CDR2: MNHEY, SMNVEV (reference sequence). V gave up 5 bases and J gave up 9 bases; unmatched junction bases: 11. The CDR3 loop is CASSPRGQGESSPLHF. For the CDR3, the DNA is TGTGCCAGCAGTCCCCGGGGACAGGGAGAGAGTTCACCCCTCCACTTT.

V and J are TRBV5-1 and TRBJ2-2, with 7 bases lining up with TRBD1. V gave up 4 bases and J gave up 4 bases; unmatched junction bases: 10. The CDR3 is made up of 16 amino acids. Germline V lookup: CDR1 SGHRS, CDR2 YFSETQ. CDR3 sequence: CASSNRPGTATGELFF. DNA for the CDR3: TGCGCCAGCAGCAATAGACCCGGGACAGCCACCGGGGAGCTGTTTTTT.

This clone appeared once. The chain has TRBV10-3 and TRBJ2-4; TRBD1 matches 8 bases. Losses at the gene ends were 3 bases for V and 7 bases for J; bases not matched to a gene: 11. This CDR3 region has 16 residues. Looked up from germline, CDR1 is ENHRY and CDR2 is SYGVKD. The CDR3 reads CAISDNSRQGMNIQYF. The CDR3 DNA follows: TGTGCCATCAGTGATAATTCCCGACAGGGGATGAACATTCAGTACTTC.

The V call is TRBV4-2, the J call TRBJ2-1, with TRBD1 identical over 7 bases. J gave up 6 bases and V 1 base, and 6 bases lay outside the gene matches. The germline V gene has CDR1 LGHNA and CDR2 YNFKEQ. The CDR3 is made up of 15 amino acids. The CDR3 region is CASSQGQGEPNEQFF. Here the CDR3 DNA reads TGTGCCAGCAGCCAAGGGCAGGGGGAACCCAATGAGCAGTTCTTC.

This clone was detected once. The chain is built from TRBV6-5 and TRBJ1-1; D not certain. This CDR3 spans 14 amino acids. Germline loops: CDR1 MNHEY, CDR2 SVGAGI. The V gene lost 7 bases and the J gene lost 5 bases, with 17 bases spanning the gap. CDR3 residues: CASKRPGSRTEAFF. Written as DNA, the CDR3 is TGTGCCAGCAAAAGACCGGGGTCGAGGACTGAAGCTTTCTTT.